The 9 T cell receptor beta chains reported below all come from one sample, sequenced in a study of T cells in Graves' hyperthyroidism and ophthalmopathy. TCR beta CDR3 regions were amplified from RNA. HTBI primers drove first-round RT-PCR of the TCR CDR3. MiXCR, run by TCRdb on the multiplex PCR reads, gives a single entry per CDR3 protein. The data contain 660,000 or so distinct CDR3 sequences, 40% to 55% of them singletons. The sample consisted of peripheral blood or thyroid tissue (not recorded which). These receptors all come from an adult man with Graves' disease, either hyperthyroidism or ophthalmopathy (not recorded which).

The CDR3 protein is CAISEPGQAGETQYF. CDR3 coding DNA: TGTGCCATCAGTGAGCCGGGACAGGCCGGCGAGACCCAGTACTTC. The V and J genes are TRBV10-3 and TRBJ2-5, with 8 bases lining up with TRBD1. CDR1 and CDR2 from the germline V gene are ENHRY and SYGVKD. J lost 5 bases, V lost 2 bases, and 7 bases had no gene match. The length of the CDR3 is 15 residues.

This clonotype was detected ten times or more. J is TRBJ1-1 and V is TRBV10-3, with 7 bases lining up with TRBD1. Germline V lookup: CDR1 ENHRY, CDR2 SYGVKD. The CDR3 has 14 residues. The trim removed 6 bases at V and 6 bases at J, leaving 10 bases unmatched. CDR3 residues: CAIRETGITPEAFF. DNA for the CDR3: TGTGCCATCAGGGAGACAGGGATCACTCCTGAAGCTTTCTTT.

This clonotype was observed at least ten times. The V call is TRBV29-1, the J call TRBJ1-5; 7 bases match TRBD1. Per the germline V gene, CDR1 is SQVTM and CDR2 is ANQGSEA. J was trimmed by 2 bases and V by 6 bases; bases with no gene match: 10. This CDR3 contains 15 residues. The CDR3 bases are TGCAGCGTAGCGCAGGGGGTGGGGGGCAATCAGCCCCAGCATTTT. Protein product: CSVAQGVGGNQPQHF.

The rearrangement links TRBV29-1 to TRBJ1-2; tentative D call: TRBD1 (5 bases). Germline V gives CDR1 SQVTM, CDR2 ANQGSEA. The CDR3 runs 13 residues. The V end was cut by 8 bases, the J end by 4 bases, with 17 bases between. CDR3 loop: CSSYPGTFYGYTF. The CDR3 DNA follows: TGCAGCAGCTACCCCGGGACCTTCTATGGCTACACCTTC.

This clonotype was recorded many times. The gene calls are TRBV29-1 and TRBJ2-5; tentatively, D is TRBD2 (7 bases). The CDR3 totals 13 residues. CDR1 is SQVTM and CDR2 is ANQGSEA in the germline V gene. The V end was cut by 3 bases, the J end by 5 bases, with 13 bases between. The CDR3 is CSVDVGGRETQYF. The DNA of the CDR3 is TGCAGCGTTGATGTGGGGGGGCGGGAGACCCAGTACTTC.

The chain combines TRBV5-6 with TRBJ1-1, with D uncertain. This CDR3 is built from 15 residues. Trimming stripped 0 bases from V and 4 bases from J, with 13 bases between. Germline V gene sequence: CDR1 SGHDT, CDR2 YYEEEE. The CDR3 sequence: CASSLEVVPGTEAFF. In DNA, the CDR3 is TGTGCCAGCAGCTTGGAGGTGGTTCCGGGCACTGAAGCTTTCTTT.

This clonotype occurred once. The chain recombines TRBV7-3 with TRBJ1-2; TRBD1 aligns across 8 bases. The CDR3 length is 18 residues. Germline V CDR1 and CDR2: SGHTA, FQGTGA. V gave up 2 bases and J gave up 6 bases; unmatched junction bases: 17. This CDR3 is CASSLDWSVGAGGNGYTF. The DNA for the CDR3 is TGTGCCAGCAGCTTAGATTGGTCCGTTGGGGCAGGGGGCAATGGCTACACCTTC.

V and J are TRBV7-6 and TRBJ1-6; D is perhaps TRBD1 (6 bases). This CDR3 has 16 amino acids. V was trimmed by 2 bases and J by 8 bases, leaving 16 bases between them. Germline V gives CDR1 SGHVS, CDR2 FNYEAQ. CDR3 amino acids: CASSLRPGGLDSPLHF. CDR3 DNA: TGTGCCAGCAGCTTACGCCCGGGGGGCTTGGATTCACCCCTCCACTTT.

This clonotype was recorded a few times. The chain has TRBV10-3 and TRBJ2-2, with D possibly matching TRBD1 (5 bases). The CDR3 consists of 13 residues. The V end lost 10 bases, the J end lost 3 bases, and 12 bases lay between the germline ends. CDR1 ENHRY and CDR2 SYGVKD come from the germline V gene. CDR3 in DNA: TGTGCCAGCAACCAGGGTGACACCGGGGAGCTGTTTTTT. Translating gives CASNQGDTGELFF.